Each of the 10 T cell receptor beta chains below was sequenced from the same sample in a study of blood T cell repertoires in COVID-19. Sequencing used immunoSEQ multiplex PCR; TCRdb keeps in-frame clones, though not all of them. This sample has over 60,000 clones, with more than 75% found just once. The specimen was peripheral blood. Source of these receptors: a woman of 80 years or more with acute or convalescent COVID-19.

The chain is built from TRBV5-1 and TRBJ2-7, with a tentative D call TRBD1 (7 bases). Trimming removed 0 bases from V and 4 bases from J, with 11 bases in between. Germline V gene sequence: CDR1 SGHRS, CDR2 YFSETQ. The CDR3 length is 14 residues. The CDR3 reads CASSLGQGGYEQYF. CDR3 nucleotide sequence: TGCGCCAGCAGCTTGGGACAGGGAGGTTACGAGCAGTACTTC.

The V gene is TRBV7-6, the J gene TRBJ1-2; TRBD1 is a possible D gene (5 bases). The CDR3 spans 15 residues. Germline V gene sequence: CDR1 SGHVS, CDR2 FNYEAQ. V lost 1 base, J lost 8 bases, and 17 bases lay in between. CDR3: CASSLDPQGSGGYTF. DNA for the CDR3: TGTGCCAGCAGCTTAGACCCCCAGGGCAGTGGCGGCTACACCTTC.

The gene calls are TRBV2 and TRBJ1-1; D may be TRBD1 (6 bases). With 3 bases removed from V and 0 bases from J, the gap between germline ends came to 11 bases. This CDR3 spans 15 amino acids. CDR1 SNHLY and CDR2 FYNNEI come from the germline V gene. CDR3 bases: TGTGCCAGCAGTGAGAGGGGGATAATGAACACTGAAGCTTTCTTT. It yields the protein CASSERGIMNTEAFF.

Only a few counts were recorded for this clone. The CDR3 nucleotides are TGTGCCCTCCGGGGTGTACACAATGAGCAGTTCTTC. Protein: CALRGVHNEQFF. This chain connects TRBV27 to TRBJ2-1; D may be TRBD2 (5 bases). With 11 bases removed from V and 5 bases from J, the gap between germline ends came to 13 bases. CDR1 and CDR2 from the germline V gene are MNHEY and SMNVEV (reference sequence). This CDR3 has 12 amino acids.

The count of this clone is one. The chain employs TRBV11-2 and TRBJ1-1; TRBD1 might be the D (5 bases). The CDR3 has 13 amino acids. V dropped 2 bases and J dropped 4 bases, with 8 bases sitting between them. The germline V gene has CDR1 SGHAT and CDR2 FQNNGV. In DNA form, the CDR3 reads TGTGCCAGCAGCTTATGGGGGGGCACTGAAGCTTTCTTT. It translates to CASSLWGGTEAFF.

The chain recombines TRBV27 with TRBJ2-3; 14 bases map to TRBD2. CDR3 length: 20 residues. V lost 5 bases to trimming and J lost 0 bases; unmatched junction nucleotides: 13. Germline CDR1 and CDR2: MNHEY and SMNVEV (reference sequence). CDR3 protein: CASSLRLAGGPLLSTDTQYF. CDR3 sequence (DNA): TGTGCCAGCAGTCTTCGACTAGCGGGAGGGCCGCTGTTAAGCACAGATACGCAGTATTTT.

This chain links TRBV4-3 with TRBJ2-1; D unresolved. The CDR3 runs 14 residues. Germline CDR1 is LGHNA and CDR2 is YSLEER. V lost 0 bases to trimming and J lost 6 bases, with 9 bases between them. The CDR3 loop is CASSQDEFGNEQFF. The CDR3 DNA reads TGCGCCAGCAGCCAAGATGAGTTCGGCAATGAGCAGTTCTTC.

The chain carries TRBV27 and TRBJ1-1, with 7 positions matching TRBD1. This CDR3 has 13 amino acids. Per germline, CDR1 MNHEY and CDR2 SMNVEV (reference sequence). With 2 bases clipped from V and 13 bases from J, the junction kept 10 bases outside the gene matches. In nucleotides, the CDR3 is TGTGCCAGCAGTTTACAAGGGGGCTACGGGGATTTCTTT. Translated: CASSLQGGYGDFF.

The CDR3 nucleotides are TGTGCCAGCAGCTTAGAGTCAGGGGGAGAGACCCAGTACTTC. Amino acid sequence: CASSLESGGETQYF. V usage is TRBV7-2 and J usage is TRBJ2-5; 7 bases agree with TRBD1. The CDR3 length is 14 residues. V lost 1 base to trimming and J lost 4 bases; unmatched junction nucleotides: 3. The germline V gene has CDR1 SGHTA and CDR2 FQGNSA.

The rearrangement links TRBV19 to TRBJ2-7; 11 bases line up with TRBD2. Germline loops: CDR1 LNHDA, CDR2 SQIVND (reference sequence). This CDR3 spans 15 amino acids. Germline trimming cut 5 bases from V and 3 bases from J; bases unmatched to any gene: 6. CDR3 in DNA: TGTGCCAGTAGTTCTAGGACTAGCGGGCGCTACGAGCAGTACTTC. It codes for CASSSRTSGRYEQYF.